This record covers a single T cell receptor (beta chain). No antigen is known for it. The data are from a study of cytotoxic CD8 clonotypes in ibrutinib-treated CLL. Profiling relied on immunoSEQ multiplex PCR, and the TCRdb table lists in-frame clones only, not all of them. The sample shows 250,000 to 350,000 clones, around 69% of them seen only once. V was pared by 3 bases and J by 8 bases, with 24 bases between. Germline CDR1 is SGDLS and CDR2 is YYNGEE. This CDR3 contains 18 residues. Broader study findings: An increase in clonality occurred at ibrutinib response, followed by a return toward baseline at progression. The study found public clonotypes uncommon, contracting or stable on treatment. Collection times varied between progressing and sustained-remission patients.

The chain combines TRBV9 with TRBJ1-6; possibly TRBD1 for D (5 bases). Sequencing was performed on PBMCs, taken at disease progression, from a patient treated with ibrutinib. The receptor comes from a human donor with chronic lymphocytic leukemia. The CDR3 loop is CASSGPGGGSDDYSPLHF. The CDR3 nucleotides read TGTGCCAGCAGCGGTCCCGGGGGGGGATCCGATGACTATTCACCCCTCCACTTT.